One and the same sample provided the 21 T cell receptor beta chains below, sequenced in a study of blood T cell repertoires in COVID-19. Assay: immunoSEQ multiplex PCR; the TCRdb copy retains only in-frame clones and omits some. The profile covers over 150,000 clones, with around 94% appearing a single time and 0.76% taken by the ten largest. Sequencing was done on a sample of peripheral blood. The receptors here all came from a man under 40 with COVID-19, enrolled during active disease.

The rearrangement joins TRBV5-1 to TRBJ2-2; D gene ambiguous. Germline loops: CDR1 SGHRS, CDR2 YFSETQ. CDR3 length: 16 amino acids. The germline V and J ends were trimmed by 0 bases and 0 bases, with 9 bases remaining between them. The CDR3 is CASSLVGRTNTGELFF. The CDR3 DNA reads as TGCGCCAGCAGCTTGGTTGGCAGGACGAACACCGGGGAGCTGTTTTTT.

This chain links TRBV9 with TRBJ1-6, with D perhaps TRBD1 (5 bases). Germline V gene sequence: CDR1 SGDLS, CDR2 YYNGEE. The V and J ends lost 4 bases and 0 bases respectively, with 8 bases between them. The CDR3 consists of 15 residues. CDR3 residues: CASSRGGSYNSPLHF. CDR3 DNA sequence: TGTGCCAGCAGCCGGGGGGGCTCCTATAATTCACCCCTCCACTTT. Looking up the rest from reference TRBV9 and TRBJ1-6 gives the full variable domain: DSGVTQTPKHLITATGQRVTLRCSPRSGDLSVYWYQQSLDQGLQFLIQYYNGEERAKGNILERFSAQQFPDLHSELNLSSLELGDSALYFCASSRGGSYNSPLHFGNGTRLTVT.

The J gene is TRBJ1-5, the V gene TRBV5-1, with TRBD1 as a possible D gene (5 bases). Germline V lookup: CDR1 SGHRS, CDR2 YFSETQ. With 0 bases removed from V and 3 bases from J, the gap between germline ends came to 16 bases. The CDR3 runs to 17 residues. The CDR3 bases are TGCGCCAGCAGCTTGGCCCCTCAGGGCCCCATCAATCAGCCCCAGCATTTT. Protein product: CASSLAPQGPINQPQHF.

This chain joins TRBV7-2 and TRBJ2-7, with 8 bases that match TRBD2. Trimming removed 5 bases from V and 1 base from J; junction bases left unmatched: 7. The CDR3 has 15 residues. CDR1 and CDR2 (germline): SGHTA, FQGNSA. Written as DNA, the CDR3 is TGTGCCAGCAGCCACCGACTAGCGCTTTCCTACGAGCAGTACTTC. Translating gives CASSHRLALSYEQYF. Complete variable domain (other parts from reference TRBV7-2 and TRBJ2-7): GAGVSQSPSNKVTEKGKDVELRCDPISGHTALYWYRQSLGQGLEFLIYFQGNSAPDKSGLPSDRFSAERTGGSVSTLTIQRTQQEDSAVYLCASSHRLALSYEQYFGPGTRLTVT.

V gene TRBV19 combines with J gene TRBJ1-3; 7 positions agree with TRBD1. The CDR3 is 12 residues long. Germline V gene lookup returns CDR1 LNHDA and CDR2 SQIVND (reference sequence). V dropped 4 bases and J dropped 7; count of bases not matched to a gene: 1. In nucleotides, the CDR3 is TGTGCCAGTAGTACACAGGGGAACACCATATATTTT. Translating gives CASSTQGNTIYF.

The genes are TRBV5-1 and TRBJ1-2, with 7 positions matching TRBD1. CDR1 and CDR2 from the germline V gene are SGHRS and YFSETQ. This CDR3 has 15 amino acids. The V and J ends lost 5 bases and 0 bases, in that order; junction bases with no gene match: 7. The CDR3 spells CASRAQTGTNYGYTF. CDR3 DNA sequence: TGCGCCAGCAGGGCCCAGACAGGGACTAACTATGGCTACACCTTC.

This clone was counted only a few times. The chain has TRBV15 and TRBJ2-3; 11 bases fit TRBD2. V lost 0 bases, J lost 1 base, and 9 bases stayed unmatched. The CDR3 runs to 19 residues. Germline-derived CDR1 and CDR2 are LNHNV and YYDKDF (reference sequence). CDR3 sequence (DNA): TGTGCCACCAGCAGAGAAGGGGGAACGGGACTAGCGGGCACAGATACGCAGTATTTT. Protein: CATSREGGTGLAGTDTQYF.

The CDR3 DNA reads as TGTGCCAGTTCCAGGGGGCTTGGCTCCTACGAGCAGTACTTC. Residues: CASSRGLGSYEQYF. The chain combines TRBV6-5 with TRBJ2-7; 8 positions match TRBD1. Trimming removed 9 bases from V and 0 bases from J; junction bases left unmatched: 7. Germline V gene data show CDR1 as MNHEY and CDR2 as SVGAGI. CDR3 length: 14 residues.

CDR3 sequence reads: CASSVRGTRPGQPQHF. CDR3 nucleotide sequence: TGTGCCAGCAGTGTCAGGGGGACCCGGCCCGGTCAGCCCCAGCATTTT. The chain uses TRBV2 and TRBJ1-5; 7 nucleotides line up with TRBD1. V lost 4 bases and J lost 6; bases outside the gene matches: 12. The CDR3 has 16 residues. Germline CDR1 and CDR2: SNHLY and FYNNEI.

The chain employs TRBV5-1 and TRBJ1-2; 7 bases agree with TRBD1. Germline V gene sequence: CDR1 SGHRS, CDR2 YFSETQ. This CDR3 is built from 15 residues. V lost 4 bases, J lost 4 bases, and 10 bases stayed unmatched. This CDR3 reads CASSADRAITYGYTF. The CDR3, as DNA: TGCGCCAGCAGCGCAGACAGGGCAATCACCTATGGCTACACCTTC.

The chain links TRBV21-1 to TRBJ1-4; TRBD1, the D gene given by the table, was not confirmed from the DNA. TRBV21-1 is designated a pseudogene. The CDR3 sequence is 13 residues long. This chain's CDR3 is CARGTAVNEKLFF. The CDR3 nucleotides are TGTGCCAGGGGGACAGCGGTTAATGAAAAACTGTTTTTT.

This rearrangement joins TRBV2 to TRBJ1-2, with TRBD1 matching 8 bases. The V gene's germline CDR1 is SNHLY and CDR2 FYNNEI. This CDR3 has 13 residues. V gave up 3 bases and J gave up 8 bases; unmatched junction bases: 5. CDR3 coding DNA: TGTGCCAGCAGTGAGCAGGGGGCGGGAGGCTACACCTTC. Translated: CASSEQGAGGYTF.

The gene calls are TRBV3-1 (or the pseudogene TRBV3-2) and TRBJ2-7; TRBD2 might be the D (5 bases). Looked up from germline, CDR1 is LGHDT and CDR2 is YNNKEL (reference sequence). V dropped 4 bases and J dropped 0 bases, with 10 bases sitting between them. This CDR3 region has 14 residues. The CDR3 spells CASSPRASSYEQYF. The CDR3 DNA reads TGTGCCAGCAGCCCGAGGGCCAGCTCCTACGAGCAGTACTTC.

For the CDR3, the DNA is TGTGCCAGTAGTTCAAACACAGGGGGCGCAGAGCCCCAGCATTTT. Protein: CASSSNTGGAEPQHF. This chain joins TRBV19 and TRBJ1-5, with 9 bases aligning to TRBD1. This CDR3 has 15 amino acids. With 5 bases clipped from V and 8 bases from J, the junction kept 10 bases outside the gene matches. The germline V gene has CDR1 LNHDA and CDR2 SQIVND (reference sequence).

This rearrangement joins TRBV19 to TRBJ1-2; D is unresolved. Trimming pared 3 bases from V and 8 bases from J, leaving 19 bases between. The CDR3 totals 15 residues. The V gene's germline CDR1 is LNHDA and CDR2 SQIVND (reference sequence). The CDR3 here is CASSMLEGALSGYTF. CDR3 bases: TGTGCCAGTAGTATGTTAGAGGGTGCCCTAAGCGGCTACACCTTC.

The CDR3 region has the DNA TGTGCCAGCACCCGGGGTGACGAGCAGTACTTC. Amino acids: CASTRGDEQYF. The chain links TRBV18 to TRBJ2-7; tentatively, D is TRBD2 (5 bases). The CDR3 runs 11 residues. With 8 bases removed from V and 5 bases from J, the gap between germline ends came to 10 bases. Germline-derived CDR1 and CDR2 are KGHSH and LQKENI.

J is TRBJ2-1 and V is TRBV10-3; possible D gene TRBD1, 6 bases. From germline, CDR1 is ENHRY and CDR2 SYGVKD. V gave up 6 bases and J gave up 3 bases, with 15 bases separating them. This CDR3 region has 15 residues. CDR3 sequence (DNA): TGTGCCATCAGAACCACAGGGTCTGGCTACAATGAGCAGTTCTTC. It specifies CAIRTTGSGYNEQFF.

The chain combines TRBV18 with TRBJ1-1; D gene uncertain. Between the trimmed V and J ends, which lost 0 bases and 0 bases, there was a span of 8 bases. This CDR3 has 15 residues. From germline, CDR1 is KGHSH and CDR2 LQKENI. For the CDR3, the DNA is TGTGCCAGCTCACCACCTGACGGAGTGAACACTGAAGCTTTCTTT. It specifies CASSPPDGVNTEAFF.

The chain links TRBV5-1 to TRBJ1-2; the D gene is possibly TRBD1 (6 bases). The CDR3 is made up of 15 amino acids. Germline-derived CDR1 and CDR2 are SGHRS and YFSETQ. V was clipped by 0 bases and J by 6 bases, with 15 bases between them. In nucleotides, the CDR3 is TGCGCCAGCAGCTTGGCCGAACAGGGCGTTCATGGCTACACCTTC. Protein: CASSLAEQGVHGYTF.

The chain employs TRBV27 and TRBJ1-1; D may be TRBD1 (6 bases). The length of the CDR3 is 14 residues. The germline V gene encodes CDR1 MNHEY and CDR2 SMNVEV (reference sequence). Trimming removed 6 bases from V and 1 base from J, with 12 bases in between. CDR3 DNA sequence: TGTGCCAGCAGGATCGTACAGGGGAACACTGAAGCTTTCTTT. This encodes CASRIVQGNTEAFF.

The rearrangement uses TRBV5-4 and TRBJ1-3; D gene uncertain. Deletions cut 1 base from V and 1 base from J, with 6 bases between. The CDR3 extends over 14 amino acids. Germline V gene sequence: CDR1 SGHNT, CDR2 YYREEE (reference sequence). The CDR3, as DNA: TGTGCCAGCAGCTTGTCAGGATCTGGAAACACCATATATTTT. It codes for CASSLSGSGNTIYF.